This T cell receptor (beta chain) was profiled in a study of OX40 agonist ivuxolimab in advanced cancers. Study-wide results and limits: The mean number of expanded clones was higher in CD8+ T cells than in CD4+. Partial responders dosed at 0.1-3.0 mg/kg displayed clonal expansion ranking among the lowest. Doses of 0.1 to 3.0 mg/kg were accompanied by clonal expansion of CD4+ and CD8+ blood T cells by week 6.

About this clone: Its antigen is as yet unknown.

Blood sampling took place at baseline, cycle 4 day 1, and cycle 7 day 1. TCRdb keeps only in-frame clones here, not all; method: immunoSEQ multiplex PCR. The data hold under 45,000 clones, with approximately 78% observed a single time. Germline loops: CDR1 SGHNT, CDR2 YENEEA. The V end was cut by 6 bases, the J end by 0 bases, with 8 bases between. The CDR3 runs 14 residues. The source is an adult with an advanced solid tumor such as melanoma, head and neck, liver or kidney cancer. The chain recombines TRBV11-3 with TRBJ2-2, with D unclear. Sequences were derived from CD4+ or CD8+ T cells sorted from blood, sampled in a trial of the OX40 agonist ivuxolimab. CDR3 amino acids: CASRPVANTGELFF. CDR3 sequence (DNA): TGTGCCAGCAGACCGGTCGCGAACACCGGGGAGCTGTTTTTT.